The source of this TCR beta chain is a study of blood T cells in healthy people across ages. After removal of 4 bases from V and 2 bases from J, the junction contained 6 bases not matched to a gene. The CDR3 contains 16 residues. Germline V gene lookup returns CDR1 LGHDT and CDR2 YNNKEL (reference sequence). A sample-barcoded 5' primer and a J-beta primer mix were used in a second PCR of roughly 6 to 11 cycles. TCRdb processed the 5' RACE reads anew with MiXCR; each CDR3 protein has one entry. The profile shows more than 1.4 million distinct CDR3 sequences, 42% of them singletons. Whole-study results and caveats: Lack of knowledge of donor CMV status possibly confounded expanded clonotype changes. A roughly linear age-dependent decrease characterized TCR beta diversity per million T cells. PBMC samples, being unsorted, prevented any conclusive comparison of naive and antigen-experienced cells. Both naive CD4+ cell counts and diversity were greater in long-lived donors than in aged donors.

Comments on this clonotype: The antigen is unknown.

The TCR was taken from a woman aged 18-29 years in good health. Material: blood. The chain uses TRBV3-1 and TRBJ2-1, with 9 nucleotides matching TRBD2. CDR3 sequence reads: CASSPRASGTYNEQFF. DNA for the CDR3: TGTGCCAGCAGCCCAAGGGCTAGCGGGACCTACAATGAGCAGTTCTTC.